The rows below give T cell receptor beta chains drawn from one sample of a study of regulatory T cells in long-lasting Graves disease. MiXCR was run by TCRdb on the multiplex PCR reads, yielding one entry per CDR3 protein. This sample has 200,000 to 250,000 distinct CDR3 sequences, with about 18% found just once. The material was peripheral blood mononuclear cells (PBMCs), obtained at new diagnosis, from a patient treated with antithyroid drugs. All receptors derive from a female donor with Graves disease. The CDR3 runs from the conserved cysteine through the conserved F or W. Each record gives: D gene, V gene, J gene, clone size, CDR3 protein, CDR3 DNA. The D gene is left open where the match is weak. The size entry is marked missing in some rows and otherwise reads once, few, many or a size class.

TRBD1	TRBV6-1	TRBJ1-4	many	CASSEHWTGNEKLFF	TGTGCCAGCAGTGAACATTGGACAGGGAATGAAAAACTGTTTTTT
TRBD2	TRBV12-3/TRBV12-4	TRBJ2-1	many	CASSPTSGSYNEQFF	TGTGCCAGCAGCCCGACTAGCGGGAGTTACAATGAGCAGTTCTTC
TRBD1	TRBV24-1	TRBJ2-5	many	CATSDLRGPLPETQYF	TGTGCCACCAGTGATTTGAGGGGGCCCCTCCCAGAGACCCAGTACTTC
NA	TRBV4-1	TRBJ2-3	NA	CASSQHYTDTQYF	TGCGCCAGCAGCCAACATTACACAGATACGCAGTATTTT
NA	TRBV28	TRBJ2-7	many	CASSLYTNSYEQYF	TGTGCCAGCAGTTTATATACAAACTCCTACGAGCAGTACTTC
NA	TRBV28	TRBJ2-7	many	CASSSTGFLYEQYF	TGTGCCAGCAGCTCAACAGGGTTCCTTTACGAGCAGTACTTC
TRBD2	TRBV6-5	TRBJ2-4	NA	CASSSNVRGDKNIQYF	TGTGCCAGCAGTTCCAATGTTCGGGGGGACAAAAACATTCAGTACTTC
NA	TRBV28	TRBJ1-2	many	CASSLVIEEGYTF	TGTGCCAGCAGTTTGGTCATCGAGGAAGGCTACACCTTC
TRBD1	TRBV27	TRBJ1-3	many	CASSLSGTAPGNTIYF	TGTGCCAGCAGTTTATCCGGGACAGCACCCGGAAACACCATATATTTT
NA	TRBV4-1	TRBJ1-4	many	CASSQERRGKTNEKLFF	TGCGCCAGCAGCCAAGAGAGGCGAGGAAAGACTAATGAAAAACTGTTTTTT
TRBD1	TRBV6-1	TRBJ1-1	many	CASSARTGEAFF	TGTGCCAGCAGTGCCCGGACAGGTGAAGCTTTCTTT
TRBD1	TRBV2	TRBJ1-1	many	CASSTTGTSTEAFF	TGTGCCAGCAGCACGACAGGGACGAGCACTGAAGCTTTCTTT
NA	TRBV11-2	TRBJ2-1	NA	CASSLGGGRSYNEQFF	TGTGCCAGCAGCTTAGGTGGGGGCCGGTCCTACAATGAGCAGTTCTTC
NA	TRBV15	TRBJ1-2	few	CATSGANYGYTF	TGTGCCACCAGCGGAGCTAACTATGGCTACACCTTC
NA	TRBV7-9	TRBJ1-2	few	CASSLSGGPGYGYTF	TGTGCCAGCAGCTTATCCGGGGGGCCGGGCTATGGCTACACCTTC